This note documents a single T cell receptor beta chain sequence. Antigen: not known. From 5'RACE with constant-segment primers came TCR alpha and TCR beta cDNA libraries that carried sample barcodes and UMIs. TCRdb processed the 5' RACE reads anew with MiXCR; each CDR3 protein has one entry. The sample gives fewer than 700,000 distinct CDR3 sequences, under 20% of which show up once; about 12% is in the top ten. The sample belongs to a study of T-cell memory formation after mild COVID-19. On the study more broadly: TCR clusters were mostly confined to one donor each.

V was cut by 0 bases and J by 4 bases, with 15 bases left in between. This CDR3 is 16 amino acids long. Broader study findings: Researchers report contracting CD4+ clones mostly in CM and EM, with CD8+ clones in EMRA. Researchers could not confirm that second-wave clones peaking on day 37 targeted SARS-CoV-2.

This clonotype was obtained from an adult woman who had mild COVID-19 (a few samples of this study predate the infection). Cell type and time point are not known. The sequenced sample consisted of PBMCs or a T cell subset sorted from them (not recorded which). The chain couples TRBV12-3 or TRBV12-4 to TRBJ1-2; D possibly corresponds to TRBD1 (5 bases). CDR3 sequence reads: CASSLAGTPSVYGYTF. The CDR3 region has the DNA TGTGCCAGCAGTTTAGCCGGGACCCCCAGCGTCTATGGCTACACCTTC.